This T cell receptor (beta chain) was documented in a study of shared clonotypes between healthy human individuals. The donor population consisted of healthy HIV-negative adults with no recent acute infections or vaccinations. At the deep level, the assay was run. Profiled with immunoSEQ multiplex PCR; TCRdb holds only in-frame clones, not every one. The sample has over 950,000 clones, around 77% seen once. This clone was picked up one time. Antigen specificity is unknown. The study, taken as a whole, reports: Larger richness was generally estimated for naive than memory subsets. Rarefaction revealed incomplete sorted-subset sequencing despite large depth.

The V gene's germline CDR1 is MNHEY and CDR2 SVGAGI. The CDR3 covers 14 residues. V lost 6 bases, J lost 2 bases, and 6 bases stayed unmatched. Sequences were obtained from memory CD4+ T cells from PBMCs. Subset specified: CD45RA-negative fraction. This sequence was found in a young man in good health. Some clones in this sample may be carry-over from other donors' samples. This chain joins TRBV6-5 and TRBJ2-7, with 8 nucleotides matching TRBD1. The CDR3 reads CASSEDRDTYEQYF. DNA of the CDR3: TGTGCCAGCAGCGAGGACAGGGATACCTACGAGCAGTACTTC.